These 10 T cell receptor beta chains originate from one sample sequenced in a study of pediatric ulcerative colitis. Generated by immunoSEQ multiplex PCR, the TCRdb table keeps only in-frame clones and is missing some. Here the sample spans about 64,000 clones, over 65% being singletons. Sequenced: blood. These receptors came from a boy aged 5-17 years with moderate ulcerative colitis.

The rearrangement joins TRBV19 to TRBJ1-6; D is ambiguous. The germline gives CDR1 LNHDA, CDR2 SQIVND (reference sequence). The CDR3 has 15 amino acids. Trimming shortened V by 6 bases and J by 5 bases, and 14 bases separated the two germline ends. DNA of the CDR3: TGTGCCAGTAGCCGACGGACGGGTAATAATTCACCCCTCCACTTT. Its protein product is CASSRRTGNNSPLHF.

The chain's CDR3 is CASSNRQGGYNEQFF. The CDR3 nucleotides read TGTGCCAGCAGCAATCGACAGGGTGGGTACAATGAGCAGTTCTTC. The J gene is TRBJ2-1, the V gene TRBV9; 7 bases agree with TRBD1. The V gene end was trimmed by 4 bases and the J gene end by 4 bases; junction bases not matched to a gene: 8. CDR3 length: 15 amino acids. Germline V gene lookup returns CDR1 SGDLS and CDR2 YYNGEE.

This chain uses TRBV7-3 with TRBJ2-5; possible D gene TRBD2, 5 bases. The germline V gene encodes CDR1 SGHTA and CDR2 FQGTGA. Between the trimmed V and J ends, which lost 2 bases and 3 bases, there was a span of 7 bases. CDR3 length equals 13 residues. CDR3 in DNA: TGTGCCAGCAGCTTAGAGCGGAAAGAGACCCAGTACTTC. Protein sequence: CASSLERKETQYF. The full variable domain, completed using reference TRBV7-3 and TRBJ2-5, is GAGVSQTPSNKVTEKGKYVELRCDPISGHTALYWYRQSLGQGPEFLIYFQGTGAADDSGLPNDRFFAVRPEGSVSTLKIQRTERGDSAVYLCASSLERKETQYFGPGTRLLVL.

The chain carries TRBV5-6 and TRBJ2-2; 7 bases are a match to TRBD2. The CDR3 loop spans 13 amino acids. J gave up 7 bases and V 6 bases, and 6 bases lay outside the gene matches. Per the germline V gene, CDR1 is SGHDT and CDR2 is YYEEEE. The CDR3 DNA follows: TGTGCCAGCACCCTTAGCGGGTTCGGGGAGCTGTTTTTT. Encoded protein: CASTLSGFGELFF.

This clone was detected only once. The V gene is TRBV19, the J gene TRBJ1-3; 8 nucleotides align to TRBD1. The CDR3 contains 15 residues. J lost 7 bases, V lost 5 bases, and 10 bases had no gene match. From germline, CDR1 is LNHDA and CDR2 SQIVND (reference sequence). This chain's CDR3 is CASSLDRGTRNTIYF. The CDR3 DNA reads as TGTGCCAGTAGTCTCGACAGGGGCACAAGGAACACCATATATTTT. Using reference TRBV19 and TRBJ1-3 for the parts outside the CDR3, the full variable domain is DGGITQSPKYLFRKEGQNVTLSCEQNLNHDAMYWYRQDPGQGLRLIYYSQIVNDFQKGDIAEGYSVSREKKESFPLTVTSAQKNPTAFYLCASSLDRGTRNTIYFGEGSWLTVV.

The rearrangement links TRBV7-9 to TRBJ2-6; unclear D gene. Germline V gives CDR1 SEHNR, CDR2 FQNEAQ (reference sequence). V shed 5 bases and J shed 4 bases, with 6 bases lying between them. The CDR3 is made up of 13 amino acids. The CDR3 reads CASSQTGANVLTF. The CDR3 DNA reads TGTGCCAGCAGCCAGACCGGGGCCAACGTCCTGACTTTC.

The chain carries TRBV11-3 and TRBJ1-1, with D possibly being TRBD1 (6 bases). Per the germline V gene, CDR1 is SGHNT and CDR2 is YENEEA. The CDR3 contains 16 residues. V was pared by 5 bases and J by 4 bases, with 20 bases between. In DNA, the CDR3 is TGTGCCAGCAGCCCCAACGCGCAGGGGCGCCTCACTGAAGCTTTCTTT. This codes for CASSPNAQGRLTEAFF.

The chain couples TRBV5-1 to TRBJ2-1; the D is unclear. The CDR3 is made up of 16 amino acids. Trimming left V 0 bases short and J 2 bases short, with 12 bases between. CDR1 SGHRS and CDR2 YFSETQ come from the germline V gene. The CDR3 DNA reads as TGCGCCAGCAGCTTGGCGAGTTTAGCTACCTACAATGAGCAGTTCTTC. Its protein is CASSLASLATYNEQFF.

This chain links TRBV5-4 with TRBJ2-7; 8 bases match TRBD1. Trimming took 3 bases from V and 3 from J; bases not matched to a gene: 5. Germline CDR1 is SGHNT and CDR2 is YYREEE (reference sequence). The CDR3 extends over 14 amino acids. The CDR3 is CASSSGQVIYEQYF. In DNA, the CDR3 is TGTGCCAGCAGCTCGGGACAGGTTATCTACGAGCAGTACTTC.

CDR3 residues: CASSSTGTGVANYGYTF. Written as DNA, the CDR3 is TGTGCCAGCAGCTCGACGGGGACAGGGGTTGCTAACTATGGCTACACCTTC. The chain carries TRBV7-9 and TRBJ1-2, with 10 bases that match TRBD1. Germline V gene lookup returns CDR1 SEHNR and CDR2 FQNEAQ (reference sequence). J gave up 0 bases and V 4 bases, and 8 bases lay outside the gene matches. The CDR3 runs to 17 residues.